Listed here is a single TCR beta chain. Antigen unknown. J was trimmed by 3 bases and V by 6 bases; bases with no gene match: 0. The CDR3 consists of 12 residues. CDR1 and CDR2 (germline): ENHRY, SYGVKD. These data come from a study of brain metastases from non-small cell lung cancer. General observations from the study: T-cell clones appeared expanded in about 64% of brain metastases relative to matched primary tumors.

Sequenced by immunoSEQ multiplex PCR; TCRdb stores in-frame clones only, minus some. The sample holds approximately 5,600 clones; around 83% are singletons and the top ten take about 7%. This sequence joins TRBV10-3 and TRBJ1-1; 8 positions agree with TRBD1. Sample: primary lung tumor tissue. The TCR was taken from a donor aged 40 or over with non-small cell lung cancer. The CDR3 nucleotides are TGTGCCATCAGGACAGGGGACACTGAAGCTTTCTTT. It translates to CAIRTGDTEAFF.